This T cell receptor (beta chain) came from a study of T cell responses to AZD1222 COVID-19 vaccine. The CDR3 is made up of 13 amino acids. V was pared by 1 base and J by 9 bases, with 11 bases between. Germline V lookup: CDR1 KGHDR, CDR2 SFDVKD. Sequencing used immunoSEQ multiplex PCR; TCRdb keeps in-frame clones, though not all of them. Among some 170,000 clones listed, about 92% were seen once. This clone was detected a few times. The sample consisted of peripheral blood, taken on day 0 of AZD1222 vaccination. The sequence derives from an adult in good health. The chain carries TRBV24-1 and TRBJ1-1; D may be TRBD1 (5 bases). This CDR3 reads CATSDFSTGQAFF. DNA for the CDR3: TGTGCCACCAGTGATTTTAGCACAGGCCAAGCTTTCTTT.